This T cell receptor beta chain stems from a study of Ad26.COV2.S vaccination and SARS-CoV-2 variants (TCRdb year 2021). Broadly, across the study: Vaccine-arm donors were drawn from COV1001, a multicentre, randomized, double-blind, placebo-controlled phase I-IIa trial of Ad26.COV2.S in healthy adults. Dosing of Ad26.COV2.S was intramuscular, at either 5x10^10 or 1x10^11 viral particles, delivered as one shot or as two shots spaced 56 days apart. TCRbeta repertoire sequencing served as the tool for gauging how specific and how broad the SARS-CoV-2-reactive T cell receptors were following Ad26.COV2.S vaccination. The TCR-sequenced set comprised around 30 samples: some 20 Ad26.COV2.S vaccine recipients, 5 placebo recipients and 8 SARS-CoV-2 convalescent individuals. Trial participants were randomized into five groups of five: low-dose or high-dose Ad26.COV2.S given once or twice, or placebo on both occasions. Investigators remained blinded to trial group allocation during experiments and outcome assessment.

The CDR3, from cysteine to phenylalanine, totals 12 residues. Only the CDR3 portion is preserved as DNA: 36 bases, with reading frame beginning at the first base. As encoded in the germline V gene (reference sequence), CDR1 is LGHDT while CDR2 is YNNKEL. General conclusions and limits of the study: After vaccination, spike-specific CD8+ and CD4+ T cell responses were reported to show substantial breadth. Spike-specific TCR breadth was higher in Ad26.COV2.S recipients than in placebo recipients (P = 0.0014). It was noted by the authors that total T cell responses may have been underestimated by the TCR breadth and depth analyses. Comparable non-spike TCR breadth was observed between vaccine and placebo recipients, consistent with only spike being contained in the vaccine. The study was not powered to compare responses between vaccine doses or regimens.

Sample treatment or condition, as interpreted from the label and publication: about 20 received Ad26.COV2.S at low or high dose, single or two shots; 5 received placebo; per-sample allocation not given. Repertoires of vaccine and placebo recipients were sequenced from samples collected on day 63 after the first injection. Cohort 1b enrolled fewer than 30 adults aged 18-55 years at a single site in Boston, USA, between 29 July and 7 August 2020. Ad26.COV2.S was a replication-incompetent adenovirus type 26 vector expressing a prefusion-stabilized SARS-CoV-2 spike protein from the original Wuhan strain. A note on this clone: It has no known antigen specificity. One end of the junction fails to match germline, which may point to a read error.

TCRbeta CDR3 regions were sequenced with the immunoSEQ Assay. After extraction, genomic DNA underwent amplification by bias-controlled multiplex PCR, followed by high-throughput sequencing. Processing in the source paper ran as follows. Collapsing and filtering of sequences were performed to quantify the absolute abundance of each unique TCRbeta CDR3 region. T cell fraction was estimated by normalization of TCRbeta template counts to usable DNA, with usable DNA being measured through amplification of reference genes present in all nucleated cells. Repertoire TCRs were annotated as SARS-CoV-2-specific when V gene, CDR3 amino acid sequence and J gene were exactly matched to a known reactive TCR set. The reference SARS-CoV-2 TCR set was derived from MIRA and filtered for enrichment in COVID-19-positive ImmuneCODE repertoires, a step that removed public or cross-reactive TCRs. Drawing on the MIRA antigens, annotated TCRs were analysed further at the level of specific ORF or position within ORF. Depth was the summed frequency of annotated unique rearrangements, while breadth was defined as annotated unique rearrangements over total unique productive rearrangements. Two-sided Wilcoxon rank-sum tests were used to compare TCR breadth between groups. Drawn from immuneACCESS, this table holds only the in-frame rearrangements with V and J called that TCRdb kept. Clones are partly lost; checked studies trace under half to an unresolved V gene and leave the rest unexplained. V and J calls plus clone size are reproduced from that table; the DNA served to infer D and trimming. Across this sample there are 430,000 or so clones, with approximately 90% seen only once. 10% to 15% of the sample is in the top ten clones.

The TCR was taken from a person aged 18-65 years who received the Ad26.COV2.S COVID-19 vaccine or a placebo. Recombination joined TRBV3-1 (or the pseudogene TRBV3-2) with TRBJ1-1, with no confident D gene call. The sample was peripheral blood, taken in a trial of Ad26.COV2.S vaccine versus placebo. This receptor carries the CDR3 CASSQEGGSLIF. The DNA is TGTGCCAGCAGCCAAGAAGGCGGGAGCTTGATCTTT.